A selection of T cell receptor beta chains follows, all from one sample in a study of blood T cell repertoires in COVID-19. Sequencing used immunoSEQ multiplex PCR; TCRdb keeps in-frame clones, though not all of them. The sample holds approximately 250,000 clones, more than 85% seen once. Source material: peripheral blood. The receptors here all came from a woman in her fifties or sixties with COVID-19, enrolled during active disease. The CDR3 runs from the conserved cysteine through the conserved F or W. The order of the fields is clone size, J gene, CDR3 length, D gene, V gene, CDR3 protein, CDR3 DNA. A D gene is named only where the DNA matches it firmly. The listing skips clone size in some rows; elsewhere it reads once, few, many or a size class.

clone size: -; J gene: TRBJ1-1; CDR3 length: 16; D gene: -; V gene: TRBV21-1; CDR3 protein: CASTGDRGKGNTEAFF; CDR3 DNA: TGTGCCAGCACTGGCGACAGGGGAAAAGGGAACACTGAAGCTTTCTTT
clone size: -; J gene: TRBJ2-2; CDR3 length: 15; D gene: TRBD2; V gene: TRBV5-1; CDR3 protein: CASTREGLNTGELFF; CDR3 DNA: TGCGCCAGCACGCGGGAGGGTCTGAACACCGGGGAGCTGTTTTTT
clone size: -; J gene: TRBJ2-7; CDR3 length: 17; D gene: TRBD2; V gene: TRBV6-1; CDR3 protein: CASSERGSGSGGYEQYF; CDR3 DNA: TGTGCCAGCAGTGAAAGGGGTAGCGGGAGTGGGGGGTACGAGCAGTACTTC
clone size: few; J gene: TRBJ2-3; CDR3 length: 14; D gene: -; V gene: TRBV20-1; CDR3 protein: CSASKAGFSDTQYF; CDR3 DNA: TGCAGTGCTAGTAAAGCGGGTTTTAGCGATACGCAGTATTTT
clone size: -; J gene: TRBJ2-1; CDR3 length: 15; D gene: TRBD2; V gene: TRBV5-1; CDR3 protein: CASSLSGLAGDEQFF; CDR3 DNA: TGCGCCAGCAGCTTGTCGGGACTAGCTGGCGATGAGCAGTTCTTC
clone size: -; J gene: TRBJ1-1; CDR3 length: 13; D gene: -; V gene: TRBV18; CDR3 protein: CASSPLGGTEAFF; CDR3 DNA: TGTGCCAGCTCACCATTAGGGGGCACTGAAGCTTTCTTT
clone size: -; J gene: TRBJ1-5; CDR3 length: 14; D gene: TRBD1; V gene: TRBV2; CDR3 protein: CASTLQGGYQPQHF; CDR3 DNA: TGTGCCAGCACGCTACAGGGGGGTTATCAGCCCCAGCATTTT
clone size: few; J gene: TRBJ1-4; CDR3 length: 15; D gene: -; V gene: TRBV28; CDR3 protein: CASSTPTTPNEKLFF; CDR3 DNA: TGTGCCAGCAGTACCCCGACAACGCCGAATGAAAAACTGTTTTTT
clone size: -; J gene: TRBJ1-2; CDR3 length: 15; D gene: TRBD1; V gene: TRBV6-5; CDR3 protein: CASSYDGTGNYGYTF; CDR3 DNA: TGTGCCAGCAGTTACGACGGGACAGGGAACTATGGCTACACCTTC
clone size: once; J gene: TRBJ2-1; CDR3 length: 16; D gene: TRBD2; V gene: TRBV27; CDR3 protein: CASSLRVAGGLNEQFF; CDR3 DNA: TGTGCCAGCAGTTTACGGGTAGCGGGAGGGCTCAATGAGCAGTTCTTC
clone size: -; J gene: TRBJ1-2; CDR3 length: 13; D gene: -; V gene: TRBV5-4; CDR3 protein: CASSGGQYYGYTF; CDR3 DNA: TGTGCCAGCAGCGGAGGACAGTACTATGGCTACACCTTC
clone size: -; J gene: TRBJ2-5; CDR3 length: 14; D gene: TRBD2; V gene: TRBV27; CDR3 protein: CASSRTSTQETQYF; CDR3 DNA: TGTGCCAGCAGTCGGACTAGTACACAAGAGACCCAGTACTTC
clone size: -; J gene: TRBJ2-5; CDR3 length: 16; D gene: TRBD1; V gene: TRBV18; CDR3 protein: CASSPPFRGRQETQYF; CDR3 DNA: TGTGCCAGCTCACCACCGTTCAGGGGGCGACAAGAGACCCAGTACTTC
clone size: -; J gene: TRBJ2-3; CDR3 length: 15; D gene: TRBD2; V gene: TRBV7-8; CDR3 protein: CASSFVAGGLDTQYF; CDR3 DNA: TGTGCCAGCAGCTTTGTAGCGGGAGGGCTGGATACGCAGTATTTT
clone size: -; J gene: TRBJ2-1; CDR3 length: 14; D gene: TRBD1; V gene: TRBV7-2; CDR3 protein: CASSLGRTGNEQFF; CDR3 DNA: TGTGCCAGCAGCTTAGGAAGGACAGGGAATGAGCAGTTCTTC
clone size: -; J gene: TRBJ2-5; CDR3 length: 15; D gene: -; V gene: TRBV28; CDR3 protein: CASSPEGSLIKTQYF; CDR3 DNA: TGTGCCAGCAGTCCGGAGGGGAGTCTAATCAAGACCCAGTACTTC
clone size: -; J gene: TRBJ2-7; CDR3 length: 14; D gene: -; V gene: TRBV7-2; CDR3 protein: CASSLAGVTHEQYF; CDR3 DNA: TGTGCCAGCAGCTTAGCGGGAGTAACCCACGAGCAGTACTTC
clone size: -; J gene: TRBJ1-6; CDR3 length: 13; D gene: TRBD1; V gene: TRBV6-1; CDR3 protein: CASSEQGQGALHF; CDR3 DNA: TGTGCCAGCAGTGAACAGGGCCAGGGGGCCCTCCACTTT
clone size: once; J gene: TRBJ1-1; CDR3 length: 16; D gene: -; V gene: TRBV10-3; CDR3 protein: CAISESLLGGNTEAFF; CDR3 DNA: TGTGCCATCAGTGAGTCCCTTTTGGGGGGGAACACTGAAGCTTTCTTT
clone size: -; J gene: TRBJ1-5; CDR3 length: 13; D gene: -; V gene: TRBV6-5; CDR3 protein: CASSGFSNQPQHF; CDR3 DNA: TGTGCCAGCAGCGGGTTTAGCAATCAGCCCCAGCATTTT
clone size: once; J gene: TRBJ2-3; CDR3 length: 15; D gene: -; V gene: TRBV7-8; CDR3 protein: CASSLRGPAADTQYF; CDR3 DNA: TGTGCCAGCAGCTTAAGGGGCCCGGCCGCAGATACGCAGTATTTT
clone size: -; J gene: TRBJ2-5; CDR3 length: 14; D gene: -; V gene: TRBV19; CDR3 protein: CASSIGHKQETQYF; CDR3 DNA: TGTGCCAGTAGTATAGGTCACAAACAAGAGACCCAGTACTTC
clone size: -; J gene: TRBJ1-3; CDR3 length: 14; D gene: -; V gene: TRBV19; CDR3 protein: CASSIRGGGNTIYF; CDR3 DNA: TGTGCCAGTAGTATTCGTGGAGGAGGAAACACCATATATTTT
clone size: few; J gene: TRBJ1-5; CDR3 length: 13; D gene: -; V gene: TRBV24-1; CDR3 protein: CATSDRNEQPQHF; CDR3 DNA: TGTGCCACCAGTGATCGAAACGAGCAGCCCCAGCATTTT
clone size: -; J gene: TRBJ1-4; CDR3 length: 14; D gene: TRBD1; V gene: TRBV28; CDR3 protein: CASSQGGTNEKLFF; CDR3 DNA: TGTGCCAGCTCCCAGGGGGGAACTAATGAAAAACTGTTTTTT
clone size: -; J gene: TRBJ2-1; CDR3 length: 16; D gene: TRBD1; V gene: TRBV28; CDR3 protein: CASRSEGRGRVNEQFF; CDR3 DNA: TGTGCCAGCAGATCCGAGGGCAGGGGGCGGGTCAATGAGCAGTTCTTC
clone size: -; J gene: TRBJ1-2; CDR3 length: 12; D gene: -; V gene: TRBV6-5; CDR3 protein: CASSPRAGGYTF; CDR3 DNA: TGTGCCAGCAGTCCGCGGGCGGGTGGCTACACCTTC
clone size: -; J gene: TRBJ2-2; CDR3 length: 10; D gene: -; V gene: TRBV7-9; CDR3 protein: CASSRGELFF; CDR3 DNA: TGTGCCAGCAGCCGCGGGGAGCTGTTTTTT
clone size: -; J gene: TRBJ2-7; CDR3 length: 14; D gene: -; V gene: TRBV27; CDR3 protein: CASSFSLSRDEQYF; CDR3 DNA: TGTGCCAGCAGTTTTTCGCTTTCCCGGGACGAGCAGTACTTC
clone size: few; J gene: TRBJ1-5; CDR3 length: 16; D gene: TRBD1; V gene: TRBV6-6; CDR3 protein: CASSYPGQASGQPQHF; CDR3 DNA: TGTGCCAGCAGTTACCCAGGACAGGCATCCGGTCAGCCCCAGCATTTT
clone size: once; J gene: TRBJ1-1; CDR3 length: 13; D gene: TRBD1; V gene: TRBV19; CDR3 protein: CASLRGPDTEAFF; CDR3 DNA: TGTGCCAGCCTGAGGGGGCCGGACACTGAAGCTTTCTTT